What follows are 18 T cell receptor beta chains derived from one specimen sequenced in a study of regulatory and conventional T cells in RAG deficiency. The sorted regulatory T cells were CD4+, CD25-high and CD127-low, with genomic DNA sequenced. Some clones are missing from TCRdb's copy, which holds only in-frame ones; the method was immunoSEQ multiplex PCR. There are about 19,000 clones in the sample; approximately 88% occur only once, and over 1.1% lies in the top ten. The same sample was also studied in work on regulatory T cells. From that paper: Amplification used 52 TRBV primers and 13 TRBJ primers.

Sequencing was done on a sample of Tregs sorted from blood. The source of these receptors is a human donor in good health.

This chain links TRBV19 with TRBJ2-7, with D perhaps TRBD1 (5 bases). V was pared by 2 bases and J by 3 bases, with 8 bases between. Germline V gives CDR1 LNHDA, CDR2 SQIVND (reference sequence). The CDR3 loop spans 13 amino acids. The CDR3 spells CASSITGNYEQYF. CDR3 coding DNA: TGTGCCAGTAGTATAACAGGCAACTACGAGCAGTACTTC. The full variable domain, rest sourced from reference TRBV19 and TRBJ2-7, is DGGITQSPKYLFRKEGQNVTLSCEQNLNHDAMYWYRQDPGQGLRLIYYSQIVNDFQKGDIAEGYSVSREKKESFPLTVTSAQKNPTAFYLCASSITGNYEQYFGPGTRLTVT.

This clone was counted a single time. This chain uses TRBV10-3 with TRBJ1-2; D gene ambiguous. Germline V gene data show CDR1 as ENHRY and CDR2 as SYGVKD. The V end was cut by 6 bases, the J end by 0 bases, with 14 bases between. The CDR3 has 15 residues. This chain's CDR3 is CAISDSGAANYGYTF. The CDR3 bases are TGTGCCATCAGCGACTCAGGCGCTGCTAACTATGGCTACACCTTC.

The chain uses TRBV28 and TRBJ2-3; D possibly corresponds to TRBD1 (7 bases). The CDR3 has 16 amino acids. Germline CDR1 is MDHEN and CDR2 is SYDVKM. The germline V and J ends were trimmed by 5 bases and 1 base, with 16 bases remaining between them. CDR3 in amino acids: CASSTPQGEGTDTQYF. CDR3 nucleotides: TGTGCCAGCAGTACACCCCAGGGGGAGGGCACAGATACGCAGTATTTT.

This chain connects TRBV5-1 to TRBJ1-3, with D hard to call. The length of the CDR3 is 14 residues. With 5 bases removed from V and 4 bases from J, the gap between germline ends came to 13 bases. In germline, CDR1 is SGHRS, CDR2 YFSETQ. The CDR3 spells CASRQNQNGNTIYF. The CDR3 nucleotides are TGCGCCAGCAGACAAAATCAAAACGGAAACACCATATATTTT.

The chain uses TRBV9 and TRBJ1-5, with a tentative D call TRBD1 (5 bases). The CDR3 length is 16 residues. The germline CDR1 and CDR2 sequences are SGDLS and YYNGEE. The germline V and J ends were trimmed by 0 bases and 6 bases, with 16 bases remaining between them. The CDR3 protein is CASSVGVGDDGQPQHF. CDR3 nucleotides: TGTGCCAGCAGCGTAGGGGTAGGGGACGACGGTCAGCCCCAGCATTTT.

The chain carries TRBV11-1 and TRBJ2-2, with a weak D call TRBD2 (6 bases). V was trimmed by 8 bases and J by 1 base, leaving 8 bases between them. Germline V CDR1 and CDR2: SGHAT, FQDESV (reference sequence). The CDR3 is made up of 13 amino acids. In nucleotides, the CDR3 is TGTGCCAGCGGGCGGGAGAACACCGGGGAGCTGTTTTTT. Its translation: CASGRENTGELFF. The full variable domain, rest sourced from reference TRBV11-1 and TRBJ2-2, is EAEVAQSPRYKITEKSQAVAFWCDPISGHATLYWYRQILGQGPELLVQFQDESVVDDSQLPKDRFSAERLKGVDSTLKIQPAELGDSAMYLCASGRENTGELFFGEGSRLTVL.

V gene TRBV29-1 combines with J gene TRBJ2-1; D unresolved. The CDR3 totals 12 residues. V was trimmed by 5 bases and J by 3 bases, leaving 8 bases between them. Germline V gene data show CDR1 as SQVTM and CDR2 as ANQGSEA. The CDR3 bases are TGCAGCGTTCCCGTCAGCTACAATGAGCAGTTCTTC. Translation gives CSVPVSYNEQFF.

The chain joins TRBV19 to TRBJ2-1, with 7 bases that match TRBD2. This CDR3 spans 13 amino acids. The V segment lost 2 bases and the J segment 9 bases; nucleotides outside the gene matches: 4. In germline, CDR1 is LNHDA, CDR2 SQIVND (reference sequence). CDR3 protein: CASSIRTSGEQFF. The DNA of the CDR3 is TGTGCCAGTAGTATACGGACTAGTGGTGAGCAGTTCTTC.

The chain couples TRBV7-2 to TRBJ2-5, with D hard to call. The V gene lost 5 bases and the J gene lost 1 base, with 14 bases spanning the gap. Germline V lookup: CDR1 SGHTA, CDR2 FQGNSA. The CDR3 covers 15 residues. In nucleotides, the CDR3 is TGTGCCAGCAGCGATAGGAGTACGTTCCAAGAGACCCAGTACTTC. Protein sequence: CASSDRSTFQETQYF.

The chain employs TRBV25-1 and TRBJ1-4; a weak D match, TRBD1 (6 bases). Germline V gene data show CDR1 as MGHDK and CDR2 as SYGVNS. Trimming removed 5 bases at V and 7 bases at J, with 20 bases between. CDR3 size: 16 residues. This CDR3 reads CASSWTDLRLSEKLFF. The DNA of the CDR3 is TGTGCCAGCAGTTGGACAGACCTTCGTTTGAGTGAAAAACTGTTTTTT.

The V call is TRBV19, the J call TRBJ1-2, with D possibly being TRBD1 (6 bases). Looked up from germline, CDR1 is LNHDA and CDR2 is SQIVND (reference sequence). The CDR3 has 12 amino acids. V lost 8 bases to trimming and J lost 7 bases, with 14 bases between them. CDR3 DNA: TGTGCCAGTGACACAGGGAACGCTGGCTACACCTTC. This translates into CASDTGNAGYTF.

This clone was seen only once. This rearrangement joins TRBV5-5 to TRBJ1-5, with 9 bases matching TRBD1. The CDR3 runs to 17 residues. CDR1 SGHKS and CDR2 YYEKEE come from the germline V gene (reference sequence). The V segment lost 0 bases and the J segment 3 bases; nucleotides outside the gene matches: 7. The CDR3 region is CASSLVPGQGNNQPQHF. CDR3 DNA: TGTGCCAGCAGCTTGGTGCCGGGACAGGGTAACAATCAGCCCCAGCATTTT.

CDR3 nucleotide sequence: TGTGCCAGCTCCCAACAGGAATACGAGCAGTACTTC. Translated, it gives CASSQQEYEQYF. The chain combines TRBV18 with TRBJ2-7; D perhaps matches TRBD1 (5 bases). The CDR3 runs 12 residues. Trimming removed 6 bases at V and 4 bases at J, with 10 bases between. Looked up from germline, CDR1 is KGHSH and CDR2 is LQKENI.

The genes are TRBV27 and TRBJ2-6, with 7 bases aligning to TRBD1. After removal of 5 bases from V and 9 bases from J, the junction contained 7 bases not matched to a gene. The germline V gene has CDR1 MNHEY and CDR2 SMNVEV (reference sequence). The CDR3 has 14 residues. CDR3 sequence (DNA): TGTGCCAGCAGTCACCCAGGGGGTGTCAACGTCCTGACTTTC. Encoded protein: CASSHPGGVNVLTF.

This chain connects TRBV20-1 to TRBJ2-5; 7 bases agree with TRBD2. Germline V lookup: CDR1 DFQATT, CDR2 SNEGSKA (reference sequence). The CDR3 covers 11 residues. Unmatched junction bases numbered 2, after V lost 5 bases and J lost 5 bases. The CDR3 sequence: CSAWTRETQYF. CDR3 sequence (DNA): TGCAGTGCTTGGACTAGGGAGACCCAGTACTTC.

The chain combines TRBV5-1 with TRBJ2-4; 8 bases align to TRBD1. Germline CDR1 SGHRS, CDR2 YFSETQ. After removal of 0 bases from V and 6 bases from J, the junction contained 5 bases not matched to a gene. This CDR3 region has 15 residues. CDR3 residues: CASSLGPDRGNIQYF. CDR3 in DNA: TGCGCCAGCAGCTTGGGACCTGACAGGGGAAACATTCAGTACTTC.

The chain has TRBV18 and TRBJ2-7; possible D gene TRBD2, 6 bases. Per germline, CDR1 KGHSH and CDR2 LQKENI. V gave up 4 bases and J gave up 2 bases, with 18 bases separating them. The CDR3 runs 16 residues. The CDR3 region is CASSLQWGDPTYEQYF. DNA of the CDR3: TGTGCCAGCTCACTCCAATGGGGGGACCCCACCTACGAGCAGTACTTC.

The chain carries TRBV27 and TRBJ2-7; 9 bases are a match to TRBD2. V lost 4 bases, J lost 2 bases, and 6 bases stayed unmatched. This CDR3 is built from 15 residues. Germline V CDR1 and CDR2: MNHEY, SMNVEV (reference sequence). Here the CDR3 reads CASSSPSGKTYEQYF. The CDR3 nucleotides are TGTGCCAGCAGTTCCCCTAGCGGGAAGACCTACGAGCAGTACTTC.